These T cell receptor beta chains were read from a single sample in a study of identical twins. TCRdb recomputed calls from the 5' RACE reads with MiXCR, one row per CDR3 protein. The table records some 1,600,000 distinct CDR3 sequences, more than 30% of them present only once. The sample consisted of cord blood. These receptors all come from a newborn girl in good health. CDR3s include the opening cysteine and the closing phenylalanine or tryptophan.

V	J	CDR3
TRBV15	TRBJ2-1	CATDGGPYNEQFF
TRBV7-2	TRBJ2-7	CASSLARGPTTYEQYF
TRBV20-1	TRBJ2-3	CIAPSGNRDTQYF
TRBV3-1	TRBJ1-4	CASSSRDSLEKLFF
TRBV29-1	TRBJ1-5	CSVNGPSNQPQHF
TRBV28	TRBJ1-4	CASSLAGVEEKLFF
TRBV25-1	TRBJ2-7	CASTWGPEQYF
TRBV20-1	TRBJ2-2	CSAGRGNGELFF
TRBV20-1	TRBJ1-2	CSALTGGPYGYTF
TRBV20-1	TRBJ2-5	CSALNLATGGTQYF
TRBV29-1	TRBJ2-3	CSVESQAATDTQYF
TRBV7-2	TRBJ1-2	CASSTRQGSYGYTF
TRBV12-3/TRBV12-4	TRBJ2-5	CASSFGARETQYF
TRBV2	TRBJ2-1	CASSDPGTDTYNEQFF
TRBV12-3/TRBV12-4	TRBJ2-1	CASSLATPYNEQFF
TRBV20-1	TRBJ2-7	CSATRDRTYEQYF
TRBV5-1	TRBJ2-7	CASSFSGKVRQGVSYEQYF
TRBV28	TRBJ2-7	CASSLFAGEQYF
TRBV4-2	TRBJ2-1	CASSHQAGRSYNEQFF
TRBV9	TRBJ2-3	CASTRRRDPDTQYF
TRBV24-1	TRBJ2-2	CATSDRQAVGGELFF
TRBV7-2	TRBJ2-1	CASSLKSGSSYNEQFF
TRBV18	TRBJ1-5	CASSPTRQDSNQPQHF
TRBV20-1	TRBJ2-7	CSASYGTSGGGEYF